Listed here are 20 T cell receptor beta chains from one sample, sequenced in a study of blood T cell repertoires in COVID-19. The method was immunoSEQ multiplex PCR; TCRdb's version includes in-frame clones alone and lacks a portion of them. The table shows a few hundred thousand clones, with more than 75% occurring only once. The sample was PBMCs or T cells enriched from blood (not recorded which). The receptors were sampled from a woman aged 45-60 years who had been exposed to COVID-19.

This chain uses TRBV6-6 with TRBJ1-2, with D perhaps matching TRBD1 (6 bases). V gave up 7 bases and J gave up 7 bases, with 16 bases separating them. The germline CDR1 and CDR2 sequences are MNHNY and SVGAGI (reference sequence). This CDR3 region has 13 residues. The CDR3, as DNA: TGTGCCAGCACCTACAGGGCCTTCGGTGGCTACACCTTC. Amino acids: CASTYRAFGGYTF.

This chain uses TRBV18 with TRBJ2-4; 9 bases line up with TRBD1. With 1 base clipped from V and 3 bases from J, the junction kept 4 bases outside the gene matches. The CDR3 loop spans 16 amino acids. Germline V gene lookup returns CDR1 KGHSH and CDR2 LQKENI. DNA of the CDR3: TGTGCCAGCTCACCACGTCCGGGACAGGGCAAAAACATTCAGTACTTC. Translated: CASSPRPGQGKNIQYF.

This clone was detected once. The final CDR3 position lacks the conserved phenylalanine or tryptophan, pointing to a likely read error. The DNA is omitted, as the CDR3 cannot be located on it reliably, and the CDR3 follows TCRdb's listing. The gene calls are TRBV28 and TRBJ1-2; the DNA was not used to check the table's D call, TRBD1. Germline values: CDR1 MDHEN, CDR2 SYDVKM. The CDR3 extends over 13 residues, inclusive of both ends. The CDR3 is CASTRSGQVVVWL.

The chain combines TRBV6-1 with TRBJ1-2, with TRBD1 identical over 12 bases. The junction had 8 bases not matched to a gene; V was cut back by 1 base and J by 8 bases. Looked up from germline, CDR1 is MNHNS and CDR2 is SASEGT. The CDR3 is 16 amino acids. In DNA, the CDR3 is TGTGCCAGCAGTGAAGATGGGACAGGGGGCATTAGAGGCTACACCTTC. Translating it yields CASSEDGTGGIRGYTF.

The V and J genes are TRBV3-1 (or the pseudogene TRBV3-2) and TRBJ1-5; 7 nucleotides match TRBD1. V gave up 1 base and J gave up 1 base; unmatched junction bases: 7. The germline gives CDR1 LGHDT, CDR2 YNNKEL (reference sequence). The CDR3 has 17 residues. The CDR3 DNA follows: TGTGCCAGCAGCCAAGGCAAGACAGGGATAAGCAATCAGCCCCAGCATTTT. Protein: CASSQGKTGISNQPQHF.

V is TRBV30 and J is TRBJ1-6; perhaps TRBD1 as D (5 bases). Trimming took off 0 bases at V and 7 bases at J, with 13 bases between the two ends. Germline-derived CDR1 and CDR2 are GTSNPN and SVGIG (reference sequence). This CDR3 region has 15 residues. The CDR3 nucleotides are TGTGCCTGGAGTGTCGATCGACGGGGGAATTCACCCCTCCACTTT. It translates to CAWSVDRRGNSPLHF.

The V and J genes are TRBV20-1 and TRBJ1-2; TRBD1 matches at 7 bases. CDR1 and CDR2 (germline): DFQATT, SNEGSKA (reference sequence). This CDR3 has 11 residues. The CDR3 nucleotides are TGCAGGGCGGGGACAGCCAATGGCTACACCTTC. Protein sequence: CRAGTANGYTF.

The J gene is TRBJ2-1, the V gene TRBV1; the tabulated D call, TRBD2, remains unverified against the DNA. TRBV1 is annotated as a pseudogene. There are 15 residues in the CDR3. In nucleotides, the CDR3 is TGCACCAGCAGCCAAGATAAACTCGAGGCGGATGAGCAGTTCTTC. Translation: CTSSQDKLEADEQFF.

J is TRBJ1-2 and V is TRBV30; a weak D match, TRBD1 (6 bases). The CDR3 is 14 amino acids. The V end lost 3 bases, the J end lost 8 bases, and 19 bases lay between the germline ends. The germline V gene has CDR1 GTSNPN and CDR2 SVGIG (reference sequence). CDR3: CAWRRGADAYGYTF. In nucleotides, the CDR3 is TGTGCCTGGAGGCGGGGGGCAGATGCGTACGGCTACACCTTC.

The rearrangement joins TRBV6-5 to TRBJ2-3; no clear D gene. The germline V gene encodes CDR1 MNHEY and CDR2 SVGAGI. This CDR3 is built from 13 residues. Deletions cut 4 bases from V and 5 bases from J, with 10 bases between. In DNA, the CDR3 is TGTGCCAGCAGTTCCCAGGCTAAAGATACGCAGTATTTT. Amino acid sequence: CASSSQAKDTQYF.

This clone has only one observation. The genes are TRBV5-1 and TRBJ2-7; tentatively, D is TRBD2 (5 bases). Looked up from germline, CDR1 is SGHRS and CDR2 is YFSETQ. Trimming took 2 bases from V and 2 from J, leaving 11 bases between them. The CDR3 has 14 residues. CDR3 sequence reads: CASSFLRGTYEQYF. CDR3 nucleotides: TGCGCCAGCAGCTTTCTACGGGGAACCTACGAGCAGTACTTC.

V is TRBV28 and J is TRBJ1-5; tentatively, D is TRBD1 (5 bases). The CDR3 contains 14 residues. CDR1 MDHEN and CDR2 SYDVKM come from the germline V gene. With 7 bases removed from V and 3 bases from J, the gap between germline ends came to 13 bases. This CDR3 is CASTSSGYNQPQHF. CDR3 sequence (DNA): TGTGCCAGCACTTCGTCAGGGTACAATCAGCCCCAGCATTTT.

The gene calls are TRBV6-5 and TRBJ2-2; D is possibly TRBD2 (6 bases). V lost 4 bases and J 0 bases, leaving 9 bases between the germline ends. The germline V gene has CDR1 MNHEY and CDR2 SVGAGI. The CDR3 is made up of 15 amino acids. Here the CDR3 DNA reads TGTGCCAGCAGTTCCACGGGGGCGAACACCGGGGAGCTGTTTTTT. As protein: CASSSTGANTGELFF.

The chain has TRBV29-1 and TRBJ2-3, with 8 bases identical to TRBD2. V lost 6 bases and J lost 6; bases outside the gene matches: 8. Per the germline V gene, CDR1 is SQVTM and CDR2 is ANQGSEA. The CDR3 is made up of 13 amino acids. Here the CDR3 DNA reads TGCAGCGTGGCAGCGGGGGCAGGGGATACGCAGTATTTT. Translated, it gives CSVAAGAGDTQYF.

The V gene is TRBV6-2 or TRBV6-3, the J gene TRBJ2-7, with 9 bases that match TRBD2. V was pared by 2 bases and J by 7 bases, with 9 bases of the junction left unmatched. CDR1 is MNHEY, CDR2 SVGEGT, per germline. This CDR3 has 15 amino acids. The CDR3 is CASSYQAGGSGEQYF. As DNA, the CDR3 is TGTGCCAGCAGTTACCAAGCGGGGGGCTCTGGGGAGCAGTACTTC.

CDR3 sequence: CASSLALSNSNTGELFF. The CDR3 DNA reads TGTGCCAGCAGCTTAGCGCTGTCTAACTCGAACACCGGGGAGCTGTTTTTT. The chain employs TRBV7-9 and TRBJ2-2; D is uncertain. The CDR3 is made up of 17 amino acids. Between the trimmed V and J ends, which lost 0 bases and 0 bases, there was a span of 11 bases. CDR1 and CDR2 (germline): SEHNR, FQNEAQ (reference sequence).

Here the CDR3 reads CASSRSGGTQDTQYF. The CDR3 region has the DNA TGTGCCAGCAGTCGTAGCGGGGGTACCCAAGATACGCAGTATTTT. The chain is built from TRBV6-5 and TRBJ2-3, with 9 bases that match TRBD2. Losses at the gene ends were 5 bases for V and 5 bases for J; bases not matched to a gene: 8. The V gene's germline CDR1 is MNHEY and CDR2 SVGAGI. The CDR3 runs to 15 residues.

The chain recombines TRBV5-1 with TRBJ1-6; no clear D. CDR3 length equals 15 residues. The V and J ends lost 0 bases and 6 bases respectively, with 10 bases between them. CDR1 SGHRS and CDR2 YFSETQ come from the germline V gene. CDR3 protein: CASSLGGIGNSPLHF. CDR3 nucleotide sequence: TGCGCCAGCAGCTTGGGAGGGATCGGTAATTCACCCCTCCACTTT.

This chain links TRBV3-1 (or the pseudogene TRBV3-2) with TRBJ1-2; 10 bases align to TRBD1. The J segment lost 8 bases and the V segment lost 1 base, leaving 10 bases of the junction unmatched. Germline V gives CDR1 LGHDT, CDR2 YNNKEL (reference sequence). The CDR3 contains 16 residues. CDR3 amino acids: CASSQGQGARGGGYTF. CDR3 in DNA: TGTGCCAGCAGCCAAGGACAGGGGGCGCGAGGAGGAGGCTACACCTTC.

This clone was found once. The rearrangement joins TRBV27 to TRBJ1-6; D uncertain. Germline CDR1 reads MNHEY; CDR2 reads SMNVEV (reference sequence). V lost 3 bases, J lost 9 bases, and 6 bases lay in between. CDR3 length: 12 amino acids. CDR3 sequence reads: CASSFTGSPLHF. CDR3 nucleotides: TGTGCCAGCAGTTTTACGGGTTCACCCCTCCACTTT.